The present entry profiles one T cell receptor beta chain with its context. As yet, its antigen is unknown. Germline loops: CDR1 MDHEN, CDR2 SYDVKM. V shed 8 bases and J shed 0 bases, with 11 bases lying between them. The CDR3 covers 14 residues. This sample stems from a study of cytomegalovirus exposure and HLA in healthy donors. Study-level findings and limits: Rarity marked most TCR sequences, yet some public TCRs occurred in many donors.

The PCR was carried out with 60 Vbeta primers and 13 Jbeta primers. The method was immunoSEQ multiplex PCR; TCRdb's version includes in-frame clones alone and lacks a portion of them. This table holds fewer than 250,000 clones, roughly 87% found once. Material: PBMCs. The chain has TRBV28 and TRBJ2-1; D is uncertain. The clonotype comes from a boy under 10 years old in good health and CMV-seronegative. The CDR3 region has the DNA TGTGCCAGCGGTGCGCCGAGCTCCTACAATGAGCAGTTCTTC. Protein sequence: CASGAPSSYNEQFF.